This TCR beta chain appears in the sequencing data of a study of blood T cell repertoires in COVID-19. Study summary: Sites across the United States, Italy and Spain contributed samples from acute and convalescent COVID-19.

Assay: immunoSEQ multiplex PCR; the TCRdb copy retains only in-frame clones and omits some. The profile covers under 200,000 clones, with approximately 87% appearing a single time and approximately 4.4% taken by the ten largest. The study drew participants aged about 18 to 89 years from under 30 US areas. The recovered donors of Cohort 3 showed two negative PCRs, clearance, or symptom resolution. Germline V gives CDR1 LNHDA, CDR2 SQIVND (reference sequence). The V end was cut by 6 bases, the J end by 3 bases, with 5 bases between. The CDR3 runs 11 residues. The chain employs TRBV19 and TRBJ1-2; D call uncertain. The receptor's source is a woman in her forties or fifties who had recovered from COVID-19. Sequenced material: PBMCs or T cells enriched from blood (not recorded which). The CDR3 DNA reads as TGTGCCAGTAGGAGGGACTATGGCTACACCTTC. Protein product: CASRRDYGYTF. The full variable domain, in which reference TRBV19 and TRBJ1-2 provide the parts outside the CDR3, is DGGITQSPKYLFRKEGQNVTLSCEQNLNHDAMYWYRQDPGQGLRLIYYSQIVNDFQKGDIAEGYSVSREKKESFPLTVTSAQKNPTAFYLCASRRDYGYTFGSGTRLTVV.